This record covers a single T cell receptor (beta chain). Its antigen is still unknown. Every TCR beta cDNA library bore unique molecular identifiers. TCRdb reprocessed the PCR reads with MiXCR, giving one entry per CDR3 protein. Seen here are a few hundred thousand distinct CDR3 sequences, 30% to 45% observed once, and the top ten hold approximately 4.6%. This sample is part of a study of post-analysis software for immune sequencing data. Findings of the study overall: Higher frequency in patients than in controls was seen for about five TRBV segments, with TRBV5-6, TRBV5-1 and TRBV20-1 among them.

CDR3 size: 13 residues. Germline values: CDR1 GTSNPN, CDR2 SVGIG (reference sequence). Unmatched junction bases numbered 4, after V lost 3 bases and J lost 3 bases. The sequencing sample was made of blood. This receptor was identified in a girl under 18 with multiple sclerosis. V is TRBV30 and J is TRBJ1-2; 7 bases map to TRBD1. CDR3 in amino acids: CAWRGGADYGYTF. The CDR3 bases are TGTGCCTGGAGAGGGGGCGCAGACTATGGCTACACCTTC.